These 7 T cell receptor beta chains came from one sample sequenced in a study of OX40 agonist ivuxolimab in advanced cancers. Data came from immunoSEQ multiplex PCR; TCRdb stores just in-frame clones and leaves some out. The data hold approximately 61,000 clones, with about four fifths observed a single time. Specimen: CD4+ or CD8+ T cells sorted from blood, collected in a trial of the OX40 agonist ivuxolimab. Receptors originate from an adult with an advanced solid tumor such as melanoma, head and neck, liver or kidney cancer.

CDR3 nucleotide sequence: TGTGCCAGTAGTGGAGGGGGCGCCTCCTACGAGCAGTACTTC. Protein sequence: CASSGGGASYEQYF. The chain joins TRBV19 to TRBJ2-7; D is possibly TRBD1 (7 bases). The CDR3 extends over 14 amino acids. Germline CDR1 and CDR2: LNHDA and SQIVND (reference sequence). The V end was cut by 5 bases, the J end by 0 bases, with 11 bases between.

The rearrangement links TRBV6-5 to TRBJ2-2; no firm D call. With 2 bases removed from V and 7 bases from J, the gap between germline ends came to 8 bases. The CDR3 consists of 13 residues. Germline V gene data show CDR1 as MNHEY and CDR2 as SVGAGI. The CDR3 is CASSYGNFGELFF. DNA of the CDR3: TGTGCCAGCAGTTACGGAAATTTCGGGGAGCTGTTTTTT.

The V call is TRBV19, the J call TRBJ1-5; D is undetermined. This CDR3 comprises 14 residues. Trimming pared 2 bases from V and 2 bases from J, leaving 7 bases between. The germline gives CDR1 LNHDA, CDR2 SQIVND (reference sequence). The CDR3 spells CASSIPGGNQPQHF. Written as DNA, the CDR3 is TGTGCCAGTAGTATACCCGGGGGCAATCAGCCCCAGCATTTT. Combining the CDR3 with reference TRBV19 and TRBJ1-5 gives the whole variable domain DGGITQSPKYLFRKEGQNVTLSCEQNLNHDAMYWYRQDPGQGLRLIYYSQIVNDFQKGDIAEGYSVSREKKESFPLTVTSAQKNPTAFYLCASSIPGGNQPQHFGDGTRLSIL.

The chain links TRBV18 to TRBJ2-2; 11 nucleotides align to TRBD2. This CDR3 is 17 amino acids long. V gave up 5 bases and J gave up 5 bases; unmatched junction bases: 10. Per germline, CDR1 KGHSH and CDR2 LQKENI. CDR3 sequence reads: CASSAVAGGRRTGELFF. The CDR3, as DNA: TGTGCCAGCTCAGCTGTAGCGGGGGGGCGTCGGACCGGGGAGCTGTTTTTT.

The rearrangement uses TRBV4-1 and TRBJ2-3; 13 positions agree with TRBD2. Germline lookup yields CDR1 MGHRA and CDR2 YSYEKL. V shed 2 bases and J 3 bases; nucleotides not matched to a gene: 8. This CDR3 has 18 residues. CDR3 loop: CASSQRRLAGGGTDTQYF. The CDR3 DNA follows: TGCGCCAGCAGCCAACGGAGACTAGCGGGGGGAGGGACAGATACGCAGTATTTT.

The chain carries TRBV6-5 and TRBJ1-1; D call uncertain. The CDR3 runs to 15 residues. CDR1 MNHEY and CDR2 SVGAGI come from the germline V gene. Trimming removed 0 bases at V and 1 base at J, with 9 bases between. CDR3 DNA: TGTGCCAGCAGTTACTCGCCCGCAGGGAACACTGAAGCTTTCTTT. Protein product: CASSYSPAGNTEAFF.

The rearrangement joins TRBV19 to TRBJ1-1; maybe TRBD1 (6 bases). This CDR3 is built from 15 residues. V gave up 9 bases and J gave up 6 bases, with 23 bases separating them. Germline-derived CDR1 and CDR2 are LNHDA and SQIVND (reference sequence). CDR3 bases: TGTGCCAGCCAGGGGCCGGCTGTGGCGTTCCCTGAAGCTTTCTTT. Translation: CASQGPAVAFPEAFF.